This T cell receptor (beta chain) was sequenced for a study of OX40 agonist ivuxolimab in advanced cancers. For the study in its entirety: Ivuxolimab was a fully human IgG2 agonistic monoclonal antibody targeting the costimulatory receptor OX40 (CD134). Intravenous ivuxolimab was administered to patients every 2 weeks at six dose levels: 0.01, 0.1, 0.3, 1.5, 3 and 10 mg/kg. Prior anti-PD-1, anti-PD-L1 or anti-CTLA-4 therapy was permitted, and checkpoint inhibitors had been received by about 37% of dose-escalation patients. Partial responses were achieved by three dose-escalation patients, of whom one had hepatocellular carcinoma and two had cutaneous melanoma. The paper covers the monotherapy dose-escalation part of the phase I ivuxolimab trial, which included N ≈ 50 patients. The dose-escalation cohort was around 83% male with a mean age of approximately 59 years, ranging from about 23 to 85. Peripheral TCRbeta sequencing was intended to test whether TCR sequence diversity was altered and clonal T-cell expansion was caused by ivuxolimab. Among the roughly 52 dose-escalation patients, some 20 had hepatocellular carcinoma, roughly 15 melanoma, 9 renal cell carcinoma and 9 head and neck cancer. Results and caveats for the whole study, not just this receptor: Low levels of normalized T-cell clonal expansion were also seen in some patients who did not respond. At doses of 0.1 to 3.0 mg/kg, clonal expansion of both CD4+ and CD8+ blood T cells was observed from baseline to week 6. After ivuxolimab, more expanded clones were found on average in CD8+ T cells than in CD4+ T cells. The antigen specificity of the peripheral T cells that underwent clonal expansion was not determined. In partial responders in the 0.1-3.0 mg/kg groups, normalized peripheral clonal expansion was found to be among the lowest, especially among CD8+ T cells.

With regard to this clone: This receptor's antigen is unknown. Base qualities are not at hand, and no much larger clone is one base apart.

Genomic DNA was extracted from sorted cells for sequencing of the TCRbeta CDR3 region. The immunoSEQ Assay was used for sequencing of TCRbeta CDR3 regions. In TCRdb, the immuneACCESS table is reduced to in-frame sequences with V and J assigned. These tables do not hold every clone; where another copy was compared, an unresolved V gene accounts for under half, and the others remain unexplained. The sample has around 7,800 clones on record, 86% of them singletons. Less than 2% of the sample rests with the top ten. The trial excluded patients who had a history of autoimmune disease or who were on systemic immunosuppression. Peripheral blood for TCR sequencing was collected from all dose cohorts at baseline, on cycle 4 day 1, and on cycle 7 day 1. The samples were drawn from a first-in-human, open-label, multicenter phase I dose-escalation trial of ivuxolimab. Adults with locally advanced or metastatic melanoma, renal cell, hepatocellular, or head and neck squamous cell carcinoma were enrolled in the trial. Before TCR sequencing, CD4+ and CD8+ T cells were separately sorted from peripheral blood.

Specimen: CD4+ or CD8+ T cells sorted from blood, collected in a trial of the OX40 agonist ivuxolimab. This TCR was recovered from an adult with an advanced solid tumor such as melanoma, head and neck, liver or kidney cancer.

The bases read TGTGCCAGCACCCCCTCCCGGCAAAACACTGAAGCTTTCTTT. Protein translation: CASTPSRQNTEAFF. The rearrangement combines TRBV7-9 with TRBJ1-1, with no confidently assigned D gene. CDR3 length: 14 amino acids, cysteine to phenylalanine. Of the read, only the CDR3 DNA is kept; its 42 bases are in frame from base 1. V is cut by 7 bases and J by 2 bases, and the space between the germline ends is 14 bases. The germline V gene (reference sequence) supplies CDR1 SEHNR and CDR2 FQNEAQ.